This T cell receptor beta chain was captured in a study of blood T cell repertoires in COVID-19 (dated by TCRdb to 2018 to 2020). Background for the entire study: The collaborator samples originated in the United States, Italy and Spain and spanned the acute and convalescent phases of COVID-19. The material from the prospective study consisted of cDNA or gDNA derived from T cells, B-cell-depleted T cells, or PBMCs. Deeply sampled blood TCRbeta repertoires from subjects exposed to, actively infected with, or recovered from COVID-19 were included in the dataset. The repertoires were made available in a free public database intended to serve as a resource for research on the immune response to SARS-CoV-2. Samples came from the ongoing ImmuneRACE study (first 160 participants) plus 1,254 subjects from 6 global collaborators. The sample metadata nearly always contained a de-identified subject ID, COVID-19 status, age in years and sex. HLA class I and class II types, where available, came from metadata supplied by the sample provider rather than from assay-based typing. Findings and caveats that apply to the study as a whole: The amount of clinical and demographic metadata varied by source and participant and was provided uncurated.

Participants in the prospective study were enrolled through a virtual design, were aged about 18 to 100 years, and lived in about two dozen United States geographic areas. In the prospective study, cohorts were assigned on the basis of participant-reported clinical history obtained from a screening survey and a study questionnaire. Recovered participants in ImmuneRACE Cohort 3 were defined by two consecutive negative NP/OP PCR tests, clearance by a healthcare professional, or resolution of symptoms. In the prospective study, mobile phlebotomists collected whole blood, serum and a nasopharyngeal or oropharyngeal swab from each participant. Additional blood draws and questionnaires over a roughly two-month period could optionally be provided by prospective study participants. Before DNA extraction, blood samples from the prospective study were shipped at room temperature or frozen. A note on this clone: Its antigen remains undetermined. The record has no base qualities; no much larger clone is one base away.

The immunoSEQ Assay, a bias-controlled multiplex PCR, was used to amplify TCRbeta CDR3 regions from genomic DNA. As for how the authors treated the data: Within the assay, amplification of reference gene primers was used to estimate how many nucleated cells each sample contained. To quantify the absolute abundance of each unique TCRbeta CDR3 rearrangement, sequence reads were collapsed and filtered. For each sample, productive Simpson clonality was calculated as the square root of Simpson's diversity index across productive rearrangements. TCRdb holds this immuneACCESS table with in-frame rearrangements only. Some clones are missing; in checked studies, unresolved V genes explain under half, and the rest has no known cause. That table supplies the V and J calls and clone size; D and trimming were determined from the DNA. The sample has over 110,000 clones on record, about 90% of them singletons. Together, the top ten hold approximately 10% of the sample.

Sequencing used PBMCs or T cells enriched from blood (not recorded which). The receptor was derived from a man aged 55 to 70 who had recovered from COVID-19.

The CDR3 region reads CSASSDRNEQFF. The DNA sequence follows: TGCAGTGCTAGTAGCGATCGCAATGAGCAGTTCTTC. The rearranged chain carries TRBV20-1 and TRBJ2-1; possibly the D gene is TRBD2, per 5 matching bases. The germline V gene (reference sequence) gives CDR1 as DFQATT and CDR2 as SNEGSKA. Its CDR3 holds 12 amino acids, cysteine through phenylalanine. The read is trimmed to its CDR3 DNA, 36 bases read in frame from base 1. Trimming costs V 3 bases and J 6 bases, and their ends lie 9 bases apart.